The rows below give T cell receptor beta chains drawn from one sample of a study of CD8+CD57+ T cells in acquired aplastic anemia. TCRdb re-called the reads through MiXCR, storing one row per CDR3 protein. The sample lists 150,000 or so distinct CDR3 sequences, roughly 48% occurring once. The specimen was sorted CD4+, CD8+, or CD8+CD57+ T cells (not recorded which) from PBMCs. The receptors derive from a human donor with aplastic anemia. CDR3s include the opening cysteine and the closing phenylalanine or tryptophan. A D gene is named only where the DNA matches it firmly. Rows may omit the clone size; those that give it use once, few, many or a size class.

D gene: NA; V gene: TRBV19; J gene: TRBJ2-2; clone size: NA; CDR3 DNA: TGTGCCAGTAGGTGGGGCGGGGAGCTGTTTTTT; CDR3 protein: CASRWGGELFF
D gene: NA; V gene: TRBV19; J gene: TRBJ1-5; clone size: NA; CDR3 DNA: TGTGCCAGTAGTCAAGGGGTCTCTAGCAATCAGCCCCAGCATTTT; CDR3 protein: CASSQGVSSNQPQHF
D gene: TRBD1; V gene: TRBV2; J gene: TRBJ1-5; clone size: many; CDR3 DNA: TGTGCCAGCAGTGATGGTTGGACAGGGGTTCAGCCCCAGCATTTT; CDR3 protein: CASSDGWTGVQPQHF
D gene: NA; V gene: TRBV29-1; J gene: TRBJ2-5; clone size: many; CDR3 DNA: TGCAGCGTTGAAGCGGGGGGCAAGAGGGGTAAAGAGACCCAGTACTTC; CDR3 protein: CSVEAGGKRGKETQYF
D gene: TRBD1; V gene: TRBV19; J gene: TRBJ1-1; clone size: many; CDR3 DNA: TGTGCCAGTTTCGGGACAGGAGGCACTGAAGCTTTCTTT; CDR3 protein: CASFGTGGTEAFF
D gene: TRBD2; V gene: TRBV24-1; J gene: TRBJ2-7; clone size: once; CDR3 DNA: TGTGCCACCAGTGATCCAACGGGGGGGATCTACGAGCAGTACTTC; CDR3 protein: CATSDPTGGIYEQYF
D gene: NA; V gene: TRBV20-1; J gene: TRBJ2-7; clone size: NA; CDR3 DNA: TGCAGTGCTAGAAGGTCTAGCCCCCACGAGCAGTACTTC; CDR3 protein: CSARRSSPHEQYF
D gene: NA; V gene: TRBV6-1; J gene: TRBJ2-1; clone size: NA; CDR3 DNA: TGTGCCAGCAGTGTGGACGGAGGGGCGTACAATGAGCAGTTCTTC; CDR3 protein: CASSVDGGAYNEQFF
D gene: TRBD1; V gene: TRBV9; J gene: TRBJ2-7; clone size: NA; CDR3 DNA: TGTGCCAGCAGCGTGCACGGGACAGGGGGCAGGGACGAGCAGTACTTC; CDR3 protein: CASSVHGTGGRDEQYF
D gene: NA; V gene: TRBV2; J gene: TRBJ2-7; clone size: NA; CDR3 DNA: TGTGCCAGCAGCGACAGACAGGCGTCCTACGAGCAGTACTTC; CDR3 protein: CASSDRQASYEQYF
D gene: NA; V gene: TRBV29-1; J gene: TRBJ2-2; clone size: NA; CDR3 DNA: TGCAGCGTTGTTGGGTTGCGGGGGAACACCGGGGAGCTGTTTTTT; CDR3 protein: CSVVGLRGNTGELFF